This TCR beta chain was recorded in a study of blood T cell repertoires in COVID-19. The CDR3 is 14 amino acids. Germline V gives CDR1 MNHNS, CDR2 SASEGT. V lost 2 bases to trimming and J lost 3 bases, with 11 bases between them. Authors' data handling: Amplification from reference gene primers served as the basis for estimated nucleated cell counts. Clones were sequenced by immunoSEQ multiplex PCR, and TCRdb holds only the in-frame ones, with some missing. Clonal size and the V and J genes are those of that table, whereas D and trimming came from the DNA. Of over 40,000 clones in the sample, about 89% are singletons; the top ten hold around 6%.

The chain carries TRBV6-1 and TRBJ2-7; tentative D call: TRBD2 (5 bases). The origin of this receptor is a man aged 65 to 79 with active COVID-19. Sequencing was carried out using peripheral blood. CDR3 DNA sequence: TGTGCCAGCAGTGAATCTCTAGCTGGCTACGAGCAGTACTTC. It codes for CASSESLAGYEQYF.